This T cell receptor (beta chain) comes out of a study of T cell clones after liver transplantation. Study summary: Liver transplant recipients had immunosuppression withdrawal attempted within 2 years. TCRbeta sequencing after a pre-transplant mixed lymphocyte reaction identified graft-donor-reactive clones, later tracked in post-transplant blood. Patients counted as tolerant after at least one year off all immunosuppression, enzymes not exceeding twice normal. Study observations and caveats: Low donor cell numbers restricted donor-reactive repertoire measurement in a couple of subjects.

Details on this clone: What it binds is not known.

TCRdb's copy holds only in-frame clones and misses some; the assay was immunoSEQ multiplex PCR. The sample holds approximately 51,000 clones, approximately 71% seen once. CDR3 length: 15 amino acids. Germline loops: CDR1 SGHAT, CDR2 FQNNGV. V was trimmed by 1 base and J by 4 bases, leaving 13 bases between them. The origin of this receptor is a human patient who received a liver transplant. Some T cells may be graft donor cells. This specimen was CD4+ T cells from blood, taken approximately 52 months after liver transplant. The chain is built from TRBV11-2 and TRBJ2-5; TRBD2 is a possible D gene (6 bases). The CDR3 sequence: CASSLGAGPGETQYF. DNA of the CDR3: TGTGCCAGCAGCTTAGGGGCGGGGCCGGGAGAGACCCAGTACTTC.